Each of the 3 T cell receptor beta chains below was sequenced from the same sample in a study of T cell responses to AZD1222 COVID-19 vaccine. This table comes from immunoSEQ multiplex PCR, and its TCRdb copy is limited to in-frame clones, with some not included. Among over 120,000 clones listed, 90% to 95% were seen once. The sequencing here drew on peripheral blood, taken on day 0 of AZD1222 vaccination. The receptor source for this set is an adult in good health.

V usage is TRBV19 and J usage is TRBJ1-1; 9 positions match TRBD1. The trim removed 6 bases at V and 4 bases at J, leaving 0 bases unmatched. Per germline, CDR1 LNHDA and CDR2 SQIVND (reference sequence). The CDR3 runs 12 residues. The CDR3: CASRTGGTEAFF. The CDR3 DNA sequence: TGTGCCAGTAGGACAGGGGGCACTGAAGCTTTCTTT.

This clone occurred once. This rearrangement joins TRBV6-4 to TRBJ2-3; no reliable D call. The germline gives CDR1 MRHNA, CDR2 SNTAGT. Deletions cut 4 bases from V and 2 bases from J, with 7 bases between. The CDR3 runs 13 residues. In DNA form, the CDR3 reads TGTGCCAGCAGTGTCACTAACACAGATACGCAGTATTTT. Protein sequence: CASSVTNTDTQYF.

V is TRBV2 and J is TRBJ2-2; D might be TRBD1 or TRBD2, each matching 6 bases. The germline V and J ends were trimmed by 10 bases and 6 bases, with 12 bases remaining between them. There are 12 residues in the CDR3. Per germline, CDR1 SNHLY and CDR2 FYNNEI. The CDR3 region is CATLGGPGELFF. In DNA form, the CDR3 reads TGTGCCACCCTGGGGGGCCCCGGGGAGCTGTTTTTT.